A selection of T cell receptor beta chains follows, all from one sample in a study of blood T cell repertoires in COVID-19. Some clones are missing from TCRdb's copy, which holds only in-frame ones; the method was immunoSEQ multiplex PCR. The sample holds about 210,000 clones, approximately 85% seen once. Sequencing used peripheral blood. Every receptor here comes from a woman between 65 and 79 years old with COVID-19, enrolled during active disease. CDR3s include the opening cysteine and the closing phenylalanine or tryptophan. The order of the fields is D gene, V gene, J gene, clone size, CDR3 DNA, CDR3 protein. The D gene is left open where the match is weak. For some rows the clone size is stated as once, few or many, or as a class when expanded; others skip it.

>NA|TRBV19|TRBJ1-2|NA
TGTGCCAGTAGTATCGCGGGGCTTGGCTACACCTTC
CASSIAGLGYTF
>NA|TRBV27|TRBJ1-1|once
TGTGCCAGCAGTTTGAATAGGGGGGGCACTGAAGCTTTCTTT
CASSLNRGGTEAFF
>TRBD1|TRBV6-6|TRBJ1-1|NA
TGTGCCAGCAGGGACAGGGGATTAAACACTGAAGCTTTCTTT
CASRDRGLNTEAFF
>TRBD1|TRBV6-5|TRBJ1-2|NA
TGTGCCAGCAGTCGCGACAGGGGCGGCTACACCTTC
CASSRDRGGYTF
>NA|TRBV24-1|TRBJ1-5|NA
TGTGCCACCAGTGAAGGGGAGGTTGGAACCCCCCAGCATTTT
CATSEGEVGTPQHF
>TRBD1|TRBV5-1|TRBJ1-6|NA
TGCGCCAGCAGCTTGGAGGGGGCGGCTAATTCACCCCTCCACTTT
CASSLEGAANSPLHF
>TRBD2|TRBV3-1/TRBV3-2|TRBJ2-5|NA
TGTGCCAGCAGCCAACCCAGTCCGGCTAGCGGGGGGAGAGAGACCCAGTACTTC
CASSQPSPASGGRETQYF
>TRBD1|TRBV19|TRBJ2-2|NA
TGTGCCAGTAGTAAGGGGGCGGGCGGGGAGCTGTTTTTT
CASSKGAGGELFF
>TRBD1|TRBV15|TRBJ1-2|NA
TGTGCCACCAGCCCCCAACTGGGACAGACTTTCTATGGCTACACCTTC
CATSPQLGQTFYGYTF
>NA|TRBV6-2/TRBV6-3|TRBJ1-2|NA
TGTGCCAGCAGTTACGCGAGGGCAGCTTATGGCTACACCTTC
CASSYARAAYGYTF
>NA|TRBV21-1|TRBJ1-1|few
TGTGCCAGCATACAGGGGGCAGGAGCTTTCTTT
CASIQGAGAFF
>TRBD2|TRBV11-3|TRBJ2-1|NA
TGTGCCAGCAGCTTAGAAGCGGGAGGGGGCAATGAGCAGTTCTTC
CASSLEAGGGNEQFF
>NA|TRBV12-3/TRBV12-4|TRBJ1-1|few
TGTGCCAGCAGTTTAGGCCGTCGGACTGAAGCTTTCTTT
CASSLGRRTEAFF
>TRBD1|TRBV13|TRBJ1-3|NA
TGTGCCAGCAGCTTACGGACAGGGGCTAACTCTGGAAACACCATATATTTT
CASSLRTGANSGNTIYF
>NA|TRBV5-1|TRBJ2-1|NA
TGCGCCAGCAGCTTCCTAGCAGGCTCCTACAATGAGCAGTTCTTC
CASSFLAGSYNEQFF
>TRBD1|TRBV5-1|TRBJ2-3|NA
TGCGCCAGCAGCTTCAAGGTAACAGGGGGCAGCGGAGATACGCAGTATTTT
CASSFKVTGGSGDTQYF
>NA|TRBV27|TRBJ1-2|NA
TGTGCCAGCAGTTTAAGCGGGTATGGCTACACCTTC
CASSLSGYGYTF
>NA|TRBV27|TRBJ1-6|NA
TGTGCCAGCAGTTCCACCCTAAGACAGCAGGGTTCACCCCTCCACTTT
CASSSTLRQQGSPLHF
>NA|TRBV5-8|TRBJ2-5|NA
TGTGCCAGCAGCCCCGGGATGGTACCTGAGACCCAGTACTTC
CASSPGMVPETQYF
>NA|TRBV7-6|TRBJ2-3|NA
TGTGCCAGCAGCGTACAACACAGCACAGATACGCAGTATTTT
CASSVQHSTDTQYF
>NA|TRBV6-5|TRBJ1-5|NA
TGTGCCAGCAGTTACTCACGGCAGGCGAATCAGCCCCAGCATTTT
CASSYSRQANQPQHF
>NA|TRBV2|TRBJ2-7|NA
TGTGCCAGCAGGTCTACAGAAGCCTACGAGCAGTACTTC
CASRSTEAYEQYF
>TRBD2|TRBV19|TRBJ2-1|NA
TGTGCCAGTAGTATCAGGACTAGCGGGAGTAACTCCTACAATGAGCAGTTCTTC
CASSIRTSGSNSYNEQFF
>TRBD1|TRBV11-2|TRBJ1-2|NA
TGTGCCAGCAGCTTAGATCTAGGGACAGCCTATGGCTACACCTTC
CASSLDLGTAYGYTF
>NA|TRBV18|TRBJ2-7|NA
TGTGCCAGCTCACCCGAGATAGGGGCGGACGAGCAGTACTTC
CASSPEIGADEQYF
>TRBD1|TRBV5-1|TRBJ1-3|NA
TGCGCCAGCAGCTTATCGACAGGGGAAGGAAACACCATATATTTT
CASSLSTGEGNTIYF
>NA|TRBV19|TRBJ1-5|NA
TGTGCCAGTAGTATTACGATATCTGAGTCGAGCAATCAGCCCCAGCATTTT
CASSITISESSNQPQHF
>TRBD2|TRBV4-1|TRBJ2-2|NA
TGCGCCAGCAGCCAAGCAGGGAGGAGCGGGAGGGGGACCGGGGAGCTGTTTTTT
CASSQAGRSGRGTGELFF
>NA|TRBV27|TRBJ1-6|NA
TGTGCCAGCAGACAGAACGTTTGGAATTCACCCCTCCACTTT
CASRQNVWNSPLHF
>NA|TRBV7-2|TRBJ2-1|NA
TGTGCCAGCAGCTTAGGCGACTACAATGAGCAGTTCTTC
CASSLGDYNEQFF
>TRBD2|TRBV15|TRBJ2-1|NA
TGTGCCACCAGCAGTAGGACTAGCGGGAGCTCCTACAATGAGCAGTTCTTC
CATSSRTSGSSYNEQFF
>TRBD1|TRBV2|TRBJ1-2|NA
TGTGCCAGCAGTGAAGCGAGGACAGGGGGCTTCGGCTATGGCTACACCTTC
CASSEARTGGFGYGYTF
>TRBD1|TRBV4-3|TRBJ2-2|NA
TGCGCCAGCAGCCAACTAGGGACAGAGCTCGGGGAGCTGTTTTTT
CASSQLGTELGELFF
>TRBD2|TRBV5-1|TRBJ2-7|NA
TGCGCCAGCAGCCCCCGGACTAGCGGGGGTCTCGAGCAGTACTTC
CASSPRTSGGLEQYF
>TRBD2|TRBV4-3|TRBJ2-7|NA
TGCGCCAGCAGCCGGACTAGCGGGACTCATGAGCAGTACTTC
CASSRTSGTHEQYF
>TRBD2|TRBV2|TRBJ2-3|NA
TGTGCCAGCAGTGAAGCGCTAGCGGGAGGACTTAGAGATACGCAGTATTTT
CASSEALAGGLRDTQYF
>TRBD1|TRBV24-1|TRBJ1-5|NA
TGTGCCACCAGTGATCGCCCCCGACAGGGTCTAAATCAGCCCCAGCATTTT
CATSDRPRQGLNQPQHF
>TRBD1|TRBV12-5|TRBJ1-6|NA
TGTGCTAGTGGTTGGGGACAGGGAATAAATTCACCCCTCCACTTT
CASGWGQGINSPLHF
>TRBD1|TRBV10-3|TRBJ1-5|NA
TGTGCCATCAGGGGACAGTGGGATCAGCCCCAGCATTTT
CAIRGQWDQPQHF
>NA|TRBV5-1|TRBJ2-1|NA
TGCGCCAGCAGCTTAATCAGCTACAATGAGCAGTTCTTC
CASSLISYNEQFF
>TRBD1|TRBV13|TRBJ1-3|NA
TGTGCCAGCAGCTTCCGACAGGGGGCTGGAAACACCATATATTTT
CASSFRQGAGNTIYF
>TRBD1|TRBV4-1|TRBJ1-6|NA
TGCGCCAGCAGCCATGGGGACAGGTCTAATTCACCCCTCCACTTT
CASSHGDRSNSPLHF
>NA|TRBV19|TRBJ1-1|NA
TGTGCCAGTAGTTTCCAGGGGAGCACTGAAGCTTTCTTT
CASSFQGSTEAFF
>NA|TRBV7-8|TRBJ1-6|NA
TGTGCCAGCAGCCCTCCCCCTAATTCACCCCTCCACTTT
CASSPPPNSPLHF
>NA|TRBV19|TRBJ2-7|NA
TGTGCCAGTAGTACCCCGGCCACTTCGGGCGAGCAGTACTTC
CASSTPATSGEQYF
>TRBD1|TRBV7-3|TRBJ1-1|NA
TGTGCCAGCAGACAGGGGGCCGGGAACACTGAAGCTTTCTTT
CASRQGAGNTEAFF
>NA|TRBV7-9|TRBJ2-2|NA
TGTGCCAGCAGCTTCAGTACCGGGGAGCTGTTTTTT
CASSFSTGELFF
>NA|TRBV5-5|TRBJ2-1|NA
TGTGCCAGCAGCTCTATCACCCCCTTGTCGGAGCAGTTCTTC
CASSSITPLSEQFF
>TRBD1|TRBV2|TRBJ2-3|NA
TGTGCCAGCAGTGAAGAACAGGGGCCCGCAGATACGCAGTATTTT
CASSEEQGPADTQYF
>NA|TRBV24-1|TRBJ1-2|NA
TGTGCCACCCAGCCTGAAGGGGGTTATGGCTACACCTTC
CATQPEGGYGYTF
>NA|TRBV19|TRBJ1-1|NA
TGTGCCAGTACCCAAACCCGGGAGACTGAAGCTTTCTTT
CASTQTRETEAFF
>TRBD1|TRBV4-2|TRBJ1-2|NA
TGTGCCAGCAGCCACCTCGGACAGGGCGGCTATGGCTACACCTTC
CASSHLGQGGYGYTF
>NA|TRBV12-3/TRBV12-4|TRBJ1-5|few
TGTGCCAGCAGTCAGGGTAGCAATCAGCCCCAGCATTTT
CASSQGSNQPQHF
>TRBD1|TRBV3-1/TRBV3-2|TRBJ1-4|NA
TGTGCCAGCAGAGGGACAGCCGAAAAACTGTTTTTT
CASRGTAEKLFF
>TRBD2|TRBV4-3|TRBJ2-7|NA
TGCGCCAGCAGCCAAGGGTCTAGCGGAGACTTCTACGAGCAGTACTTC
CASSQGSSGDFYEQYF
>NA|TRBV5-1|TRBJ1-1|NA
TGCGCCAGCAGCTTGGCCCCTGCAGATTTGAACACTGAAGCTTTCTTT
CASSLAPADLNTEAFF
>NA|TRBV19|TRBJ1-5|NA
TGTGCCAGTAGTACCCCGCCGGGTCGGCAGCCCCAGCATTTT
CASSTPPGRQPQHF
>TRBD2|TRBV7-8|TRBJ2-5|NA
TGTGCCAGCAGCCCCGGACTAGCGGGAGGGGTTGAGACCCAGTACTTC
CASSPGLAGGVETQYF
>NA|TRBV11-2|TRBJ1-3|NA
TGTGCCAGCAGCTATGCGGGAAACACCATATATTTT
CASSYAGNTIYF
>TRBD2|TRBV7-6|TRBJ2-1|NA
TGTGCCAGCAGCTTCGGACTAGCGGAGCTGGCCTCCTACAATGAGCAGTTCTTC
CASSFGLAELASYNEQFF